This TCR beta chain was retrieved from a study of blood T cell repertoires in COVID-19. Across the study: The United States, Italy and Spain provided the acute and convalescent COVID-19 samples. T cells, B-cell-depleted T cells, or PBMCs supplied cDNA or gDNA.

Original handling: Reference gene primer amplification gave nucleated cell count estimates. Produced via immunoSEQ multiplex PCR; TCRdb's table is partial and in-frame only. The V and J calls and the clone size are those of that table, but D and trimming were determined from the DNA. The sample shows more than 25,000 clones, approximately 80% of them seen only once. The CDR3 has 12 amino acids. Germline V lookup: CDR1 SQVTM, CDR2 ANQGSEA. V lost 7 bases to trimming and J lost 0 bases; unmatched junction nucleotides: 0. Sequenced material: peripheral blood. This receptor was obtained from a human donor in a cohort sampled during active COVID-19. V usage is TRBV29-1 and J usage is TRBJ1-1; 9 bases match TRBD1. The CDR3: CSGTGVNTEAFF. CDR3 in DNA: TGCAGCGGGACAGGGGTGAACACTGAAGCTTTCTTT.